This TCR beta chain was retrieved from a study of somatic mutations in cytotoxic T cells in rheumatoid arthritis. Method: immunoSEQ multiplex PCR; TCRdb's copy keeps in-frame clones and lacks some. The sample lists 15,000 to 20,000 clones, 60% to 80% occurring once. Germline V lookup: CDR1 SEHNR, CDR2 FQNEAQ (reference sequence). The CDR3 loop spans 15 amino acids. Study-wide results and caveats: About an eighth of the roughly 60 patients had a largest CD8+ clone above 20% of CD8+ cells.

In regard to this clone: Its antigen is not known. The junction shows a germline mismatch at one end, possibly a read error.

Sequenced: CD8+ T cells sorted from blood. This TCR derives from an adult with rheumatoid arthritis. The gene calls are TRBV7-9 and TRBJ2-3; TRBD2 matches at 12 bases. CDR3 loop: CASSPVGTSGLLEHF. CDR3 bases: TGTGCCAGCAGCCCTGTCGGGACTAGCGGGCTCCTCGAGCATTTT.